Following are 16 T cell receptor beta chains from one sample sequenced in a study of shared clonotypes between healthy human individuals. Profiling relied on immunoSEQ multiplex PCR, and the TCRdb table lists in-frame clones only, not all of them. The repertoire consists of fewer than 1.8 million clones, with 97% to 99% occurring once and the leading ten covering 0.36%. Input material: naive CD4+ T cells sorted from blood. This sample's subset: CD45RA+ positively selected. The receptor set was obtained from a man aged 30 to 45 in good health.

The J gene is TRBJ1-4, the V gene TRBV6-5; D is perhaps TRBD1 (5 bases). The CDR3 consists of 15 residues. Germline V gene data show CDR1 as MNHEY and CDR2 as SVGAGI. V dropped 4 bases and J dropped 3 bases, with 12 bases sitting between them. CDR3 region: CASSFRDLPNEKLFF. The CDR3 nucleotides are TGTGCCAGCAGTTTCCGGGACTTACCTAATGAAAAACTGTTTTTT.

V usage is TRBV25-1 and J usage is TRBJ2-5, with D perhaps matching TRBD1 or TRBD2 (5 bases each). Germline-derived CDR1 and CDR2 are MGHDK and SYGVNS. The CDR3 covers 12 residues. V dropped 8 bases and J dropped 5 bases, with 12 bases sitting between them. The CDR3 DNA is TGTGCCAGCCGACCAGGGAGCGAGACCCAGTACTTC. Translating it yields CASRPGSETQYF.

This chain connects TRBV2 to TRBJ2-1; TRBD2 matches 12 bases. Unmatched junction bases numbered 9, after V lost 1 base and J lost 8 bases. Germline lookup yields CDR1 SNHLY and CDR2 FYNNEI. The CDR3 totals 17 residues. The CDR3 DNA reads TGTGCCAGCAGTGAAGAACGACTAGCGGGAGTCCCCGATGAGCAGTTCTTC. It encodes CASSEERLAGVPDEQFF.

The chain combines TRBV5-1 with TRBJ2-3, with 10 bases identical to TRBD1. Germline V gene lookup returns CDR1 SGHRS and CDR2 YFSETQ. J lost 7 bases, V lost 0 bases, and 5 bases had no gene match. The CDR3 is made up of 15 amino acids. The CDR3 here is CASSLDGQGVNTQYF. The DNA of the CDR3 is TGCGCCAGCAGCTTGGATGGACAGGGGGTGAATACGCAGTATTTT.

The J gene is TRBJ2-1, the V gene TRBV27; D gene ambiguous. The CDR3 loop spans 15 amino acids. Germline V gene sequence: CDR1 MNHEY, CDR2 SMNVEV (reference sequence). Trimming stripped 5 bases from V and 7 bases from J, with 18 bases between. Here the CDR3 reads CASSPGSLGSNEQFF. The CDR3, as DNA: TGTGCCAGCAGTCCCGGGTCCCTGGGTAGTAATGAGCAGTTCTTC.

V usage is TRBV29-1 and J usage is TRBJ2-7; no clear D gene. The CDR3 extends over 11 amino acids. The germline V gene has CDR1 SQVTM and CDR2 ANQGSEA. V lost 7 bases and J 3 bases, leaving 10 bases between the germline ends. CDR3 DNA: TGCAGCGCTAGGACCCTCTACGAGCAGTACTTC. Protein product: CSARTLYEQYF.

The chain employs TRBV9 and TRBJ2-2, with 12 bases that match TRBD2. The length of the CDR3 is 16 residues. CDR1 and CDR2 (germline): SGDLS, YYNGEE. The V and J ends lost 4 bases and 1 base, in that order; junction bases with no gene match: 2. The CDR3 nucleotides read TGTGCCAGCAGCTCTAGCGGGAGGGGGAACACCGGGGAGCTGTTTTTT. Translation gives CASSSSGRGNTGELFF.

This rearrangement joins TRBV2 to TRBJ2-5; D is undetermined. CDR1 and CDR2 from the germline V gene are SNHLY and FYNNEI. Trimming took 8 bases from V and 2 from J, leaving 12 bases between them. This CDR3 is 13 amino acids long. CDR3: CASRSDTQETQYF. CDR3 sequence (DNA): TGTGCCAGCCGAAGCGACACACAAGAGACCCAGTACTTC. Full variable domain (rest looked up from reference TRBV2 and TRBJ2-5): EPEVTQTPSHQVTQMGQEVILRCVPISNHLYFYWYRQILGQKVEFLVSFYNNEISEKSEIFDDQFSVERPDGSNFTLKIRSTKLEDSAMYFCASRSDTQETQYFGPGTRLLVL.

The chain combines TRBV5-1 with TRBJ2-2; possible D gene TRBD2, 7 bases. V was shortened by 0 bases and J by 5 bases, with 14 bases between the two germline ends. Germline V CDR1 and CDR2: SGHRS, YFSETQ. The CDR3 covers 16 residues. CDR3 DNA: TGCGCCAGCAGCTTGGCGCGGGGGCGTAGGACCGGGGAGCTGTTTTTT. Its translation is CASSLARGRRTGELFF.

This chain joins TRBV9 and TRBJ1-2; 7 nucleotides line up with TRBD1. The germline V gene encodes CDR1 SGDLS and CDR2 YYNGEE. This CDR3 comprises 16 residues. V gave up 1 base and J gave up 1 base; unmatched junction bases: 7. CDR3: CASSVRDDRVNYGYTF. DNA for the CDR3: TGTGCCAGCAGCGTACGAGACGACAGGGTTAACTATGGCTACACCTTC.

The chain combines TRBV6-5 with TRBJ2-7, with D perhaps TRBD2 (5 bases). The CDR3 runs to 14 residues. From germline, CDR1 is MNHEY and CDR2 SVGAGI. Between the trimmed V and J ends, which lost 6 bases and 13 bases, there was a span of 25 bases. The CDR3 coding sequence is TGTGCCAGCAGCTATCAATTAGCGTCGGTAGGGCTTTACTTC. Its translation: CASSYQLASVGLYF.

This clone showed up just once. V gene TRBV29-1 combines with J gene TRBJ1-4; unclear D gene. V lost 3 bases, J lost 8 bases, and 13 bases lay in between. This CDR3 is 13 amino acids long. From germline, CDR1 is SQVTM and CDR2 ANQGSEA. The CDR3 nucleotides read TGCAGCGTTGAGGTCCAAGGGCGCGAAAAACTGTTTTTT. This codes for CSVEVQGREKLFF.

A remark on this clone: At the DNA level, this CDR3 is encoded by other sequences in the same sample as well. This chain connects TRBV10-3 to TRBJ2-5; 7 bases are a match to TRBD1. The germline V gene has CDR1 ENHRY and CDR2 SYGVKD. The CDR3 consists of 14 residues. Trimming cost V 0 bases and J 5 bases; bases outside gene matches: 3. CDR3 sequence: CAISESRGRETQYF. As DNA, the CDR3 is TGTGCCATCAGTGAGTCGAGGGGGCGGGAGACCCAGTACTTC.

J is TRBJ2-2 and V is TRBV30, with D perhaps assigned TRBD1 or TRBD2 (5 bases each). Germline-derived CDR1 and CDR2 are GTSNPN and SVGIG (reference sequence). Trimming removed 0 bases from V and 8 bases from J, with 13 bases in between. The CDR3 length is 14 residues. The CDR3 sequence: CAWSVLLGEGELFF. CDR3 sequence (DNA): TGTGCCTGGAGTGTACTTTTGGGGGAAGGGGAGCTGTTTTTT.

V usage is TRBV9 and J usage is TRBJ2-1; D is perhaps TRBD2 (6 bases). Looked up from germline, CDR1 is SGDLS and CDR2 is YYNGEE. This CDR3 spans 15 amino acids. With 3 bases removed from V and 0 bases from J, the gap between germline ends came to 10 bases. The CDR3 sequence: CASSDPGLSYNEQFF. CDR3 DNA sequence: TGTGCCAGCAGCGATCCGGGACTCTCCTACAATGAGCAGTTCTTC.

The chain links TRBV5-1 to TRBJ1-4, with D tentatively TRBD1 (5 bases). Trimming stripped 2 bases from V and 4 bases from J, with 9 bases between. Germline lookup yields CDR1 SGHRS and CDR2 YFSETQ. The CDR3 totals 14 residues. The CDR3 loop is CASSLDRFNEKLFF. As DNA, the CDR3 is TGCGCCAGCAGCTTAGACAGATTTAATGAAAAACTGTTTTTT.